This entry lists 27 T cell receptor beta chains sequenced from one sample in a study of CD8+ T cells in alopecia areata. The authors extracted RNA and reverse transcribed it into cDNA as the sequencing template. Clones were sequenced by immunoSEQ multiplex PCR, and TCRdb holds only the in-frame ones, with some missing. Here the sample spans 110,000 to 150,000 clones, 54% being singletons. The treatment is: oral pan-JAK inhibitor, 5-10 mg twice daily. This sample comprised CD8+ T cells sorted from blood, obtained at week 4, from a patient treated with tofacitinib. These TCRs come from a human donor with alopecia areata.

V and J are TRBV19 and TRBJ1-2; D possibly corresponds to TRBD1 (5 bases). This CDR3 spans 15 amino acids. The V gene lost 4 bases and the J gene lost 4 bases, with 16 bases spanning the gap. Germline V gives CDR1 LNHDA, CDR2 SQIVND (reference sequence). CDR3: CASSTGPGPVYGYTF. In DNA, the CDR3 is TGTGCCAGTAGTACGGGCCCGGGGCCGGTCTATGGCTACACCTTC.

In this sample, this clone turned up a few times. The CDR3 DNA reads as TGTGCCACCAGCAAGCGGGGGGGCTCCTCTCCTCGCGAGCAGTACTTC. It codes for CATSKRGGSSPREQYF. This chain uses TRBV15 with TRBJ2-7; 10 positions agree with TRBD2. The V and J ends lost 4 bases and 6 bases, in that order; junction bases with no gene match: 12. The CDR3 length is 16 residues. The germline gives CDR1 LNHNV, CDR2 YYDKDF (reference sequence).

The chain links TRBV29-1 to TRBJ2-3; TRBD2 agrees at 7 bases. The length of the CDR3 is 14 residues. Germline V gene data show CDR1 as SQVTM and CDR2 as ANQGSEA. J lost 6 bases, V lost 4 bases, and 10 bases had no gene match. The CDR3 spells CSVVPGRGGDTQYF. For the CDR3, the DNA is TGCAGCGTTGTCCCGGGGAGGGGCGGGGATACGCAGTATTTT.

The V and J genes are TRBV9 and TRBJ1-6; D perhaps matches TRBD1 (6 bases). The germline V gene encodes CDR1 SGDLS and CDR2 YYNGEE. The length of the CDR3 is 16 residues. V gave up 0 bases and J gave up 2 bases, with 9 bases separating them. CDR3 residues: CASSVAGAAYNSPLHF. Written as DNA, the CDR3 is TGTGCCAGCAGCGTAGCAGGGGCAGCCTATAATTCACCCCTCCACTTT.

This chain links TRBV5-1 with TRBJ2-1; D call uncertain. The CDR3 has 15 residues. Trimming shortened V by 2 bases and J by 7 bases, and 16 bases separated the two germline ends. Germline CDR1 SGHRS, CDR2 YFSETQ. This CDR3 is CASSLSANVGNEQFF. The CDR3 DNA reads TGCGCCAGCAGCTTATCAGCCAACGTGGGTAATGAGCAGTTCTTC.

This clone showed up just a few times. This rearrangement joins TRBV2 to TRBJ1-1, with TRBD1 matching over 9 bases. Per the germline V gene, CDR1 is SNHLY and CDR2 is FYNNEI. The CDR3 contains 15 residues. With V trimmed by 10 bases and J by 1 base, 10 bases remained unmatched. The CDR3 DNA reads TGTGCCACGAAAGGAACAGGGGGCCAGAACACTGAAGCTTTCTTT. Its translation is CATKGTGGQNTEAFF.

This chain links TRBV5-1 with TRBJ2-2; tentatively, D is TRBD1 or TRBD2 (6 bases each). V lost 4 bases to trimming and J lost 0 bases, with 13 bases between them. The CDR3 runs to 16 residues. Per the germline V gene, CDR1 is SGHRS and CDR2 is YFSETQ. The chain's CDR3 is CASSRNREANTGELFF. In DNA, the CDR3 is TGCGCCAGCAGCCGTAACAGGGAGGCGAACACCGGGGAGCTGTTTTTT.

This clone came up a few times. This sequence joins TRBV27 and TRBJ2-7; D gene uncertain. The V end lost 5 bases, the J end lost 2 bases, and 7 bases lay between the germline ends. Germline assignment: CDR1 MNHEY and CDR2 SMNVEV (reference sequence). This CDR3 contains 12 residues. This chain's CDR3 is CASSGRAYEQYF. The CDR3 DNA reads TGTGCCAGCAGTGGCCGGGCCTACGAGCAGTACTTC.

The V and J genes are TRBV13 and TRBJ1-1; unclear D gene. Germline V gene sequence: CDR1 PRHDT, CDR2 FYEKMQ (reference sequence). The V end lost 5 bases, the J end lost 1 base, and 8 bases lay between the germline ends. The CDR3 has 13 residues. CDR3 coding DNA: TGTGCCAGCAGCCCTGGCCCGAACACTGAAGCTTTCTTT. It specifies CASSPGPNTEAFF.

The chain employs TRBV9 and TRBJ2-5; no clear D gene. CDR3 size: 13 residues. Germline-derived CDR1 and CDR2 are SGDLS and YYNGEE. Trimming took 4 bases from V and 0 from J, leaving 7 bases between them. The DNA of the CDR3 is TGTGCCAGCAGCCCCATGTACCAAGAGACCCAGTACTTC. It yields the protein CASSPMYQETQYF.

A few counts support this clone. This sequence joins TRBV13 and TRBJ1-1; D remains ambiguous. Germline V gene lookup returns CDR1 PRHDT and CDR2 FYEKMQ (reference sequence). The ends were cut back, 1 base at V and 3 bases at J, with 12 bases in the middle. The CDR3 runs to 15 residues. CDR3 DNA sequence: TGTGCCAGCAGCTTAGCCTCCAGTGGATACACTGAAGCTTTCTTT. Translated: CASSLASSGYTEAFF.

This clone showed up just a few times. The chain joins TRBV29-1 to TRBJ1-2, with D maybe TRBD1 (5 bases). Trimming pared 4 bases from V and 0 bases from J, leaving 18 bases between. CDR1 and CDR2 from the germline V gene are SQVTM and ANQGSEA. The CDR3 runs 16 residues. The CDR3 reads CSVAPPTDFTNYGYTF. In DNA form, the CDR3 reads TGCAGCGTTGCCCCCCCGACAGACTTCACTAACTATGGCTACACCTTC.

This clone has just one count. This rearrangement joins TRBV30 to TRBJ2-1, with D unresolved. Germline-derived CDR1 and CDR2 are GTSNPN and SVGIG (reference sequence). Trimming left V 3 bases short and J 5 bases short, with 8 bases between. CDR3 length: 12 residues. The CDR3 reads CAWRTWNNEQFF. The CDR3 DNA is TGTGCCTGGAGGACTTGGAACAATGAGCAGTTCTTC. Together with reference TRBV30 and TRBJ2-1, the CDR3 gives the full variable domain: SQTIHQWPATLVQPVGSPLSLECTVEGTSNPNLYWYRQAAGRGLQLLFYSVGIGQISSEVPQNLSASRPQDRQFILSSKKLLLSDSGFYLCAWRTWNNEQFFGPGTRLTVL.

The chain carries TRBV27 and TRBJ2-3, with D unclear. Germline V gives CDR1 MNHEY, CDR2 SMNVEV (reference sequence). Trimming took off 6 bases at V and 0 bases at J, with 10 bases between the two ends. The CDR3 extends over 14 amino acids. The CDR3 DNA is TGTGCCAGCAGCCATGACGGAAGCACAGATACGCAGTATTTT. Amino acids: CASSHDGSTDTQYF.

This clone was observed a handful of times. For the CDR3, the DNA is TGTGCCAGCAGCGCGCACAGTGACTGGGATACGCAGTATTTT. Translation gives CASSAHSDWDTQYF. The rearrangement uses TRBV7-9 and TRBJ2-3; no definite D call. CDR3 length: 14 residues. Trimming took 5 bases from V and 6 from J, leaving 15 bases between them. Germline V gene data show CDR1 as SEHNR and CDR2 as FQNEAQ (reference sequence).

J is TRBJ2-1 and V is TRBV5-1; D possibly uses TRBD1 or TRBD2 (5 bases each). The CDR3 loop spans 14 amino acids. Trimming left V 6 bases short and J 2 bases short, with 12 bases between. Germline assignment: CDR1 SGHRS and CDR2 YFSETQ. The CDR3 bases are TGCGCCAGCACCCGGGACCGCCCCTACAATGAGCAGTTCTTC. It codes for CASTRDRPYNEQFF.

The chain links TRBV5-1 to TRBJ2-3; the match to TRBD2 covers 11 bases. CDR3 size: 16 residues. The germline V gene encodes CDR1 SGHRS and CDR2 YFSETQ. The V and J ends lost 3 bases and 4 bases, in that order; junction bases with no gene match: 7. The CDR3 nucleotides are TGCGCCAGCAGCTCCTCACTAGCGGGGGTCCCAGATACGCAGTATTTT. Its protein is CASSSSLAGVPDTQYF.

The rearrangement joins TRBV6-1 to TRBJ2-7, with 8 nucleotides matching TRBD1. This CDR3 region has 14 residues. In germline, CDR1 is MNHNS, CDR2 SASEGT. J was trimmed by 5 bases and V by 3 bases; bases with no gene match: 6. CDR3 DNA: TGTGCCAGCAGTGACCAGACAGGGGTCGACGAGCAGTACTTC. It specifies CASSDQTGVDEQYF.

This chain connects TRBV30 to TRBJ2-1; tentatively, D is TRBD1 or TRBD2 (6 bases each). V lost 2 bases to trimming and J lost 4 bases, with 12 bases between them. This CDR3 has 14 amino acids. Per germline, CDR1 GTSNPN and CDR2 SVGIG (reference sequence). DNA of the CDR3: TGTGCCTGGAGTACCGGGGGCCGGTACAATGAGCAGTTCTTC. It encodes CAWSTGGRYNEQFF.

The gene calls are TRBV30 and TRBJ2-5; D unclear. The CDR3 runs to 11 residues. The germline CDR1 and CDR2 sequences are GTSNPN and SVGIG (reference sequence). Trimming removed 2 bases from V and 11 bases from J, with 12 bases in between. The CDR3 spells CAWSLAEEQYF. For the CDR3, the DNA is TGTGCCTGGAGTCTCGCGGAAGAGCAGTACTTC. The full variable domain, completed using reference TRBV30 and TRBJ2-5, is SQTIHQWPATLVQPVGSPLSLECTVEGTSNPNLYWYRQAAGRGLQLLFYSVGIGQISSEVPQNLSASRPQDRQFILSSKKLLLSDSGFYLCAWSLAEEQYFGPGTRLLVL.

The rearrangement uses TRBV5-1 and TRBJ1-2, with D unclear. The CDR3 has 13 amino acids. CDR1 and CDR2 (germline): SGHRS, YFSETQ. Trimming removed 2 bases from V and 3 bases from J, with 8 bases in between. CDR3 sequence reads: CASSFGDYYGYTF. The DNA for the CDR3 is TGCGCCAGCAGCTTCGGTGACTACTATGGCTACACCTTC.

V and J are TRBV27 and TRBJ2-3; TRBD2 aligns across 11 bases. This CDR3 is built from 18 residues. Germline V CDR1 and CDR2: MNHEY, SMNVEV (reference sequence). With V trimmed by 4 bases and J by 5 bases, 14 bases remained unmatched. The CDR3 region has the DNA TGTGCCAGCAGTTCCCCACTCCTACTAGCGGGGGAGGGAGATACGCAGTATTTT. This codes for CASSSPLLLAGEGDTQYF.

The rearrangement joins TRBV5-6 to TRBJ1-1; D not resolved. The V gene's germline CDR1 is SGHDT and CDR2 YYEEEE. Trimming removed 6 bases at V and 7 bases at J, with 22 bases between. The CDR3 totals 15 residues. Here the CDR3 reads CASTLAGGGSGEAFF. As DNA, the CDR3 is TGTGCCAGCACCCTTGCTGGTGGTGGATCGGGTGAAGCTTTCTTT.

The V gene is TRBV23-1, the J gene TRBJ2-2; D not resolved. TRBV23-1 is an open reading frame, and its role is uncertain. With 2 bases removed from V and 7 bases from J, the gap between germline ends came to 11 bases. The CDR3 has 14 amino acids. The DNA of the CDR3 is TGCGCCAGCAGTCAAGGGCCACATCGCGGGGAGCTGTTTTTT. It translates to CASSQGPHRGELFF.

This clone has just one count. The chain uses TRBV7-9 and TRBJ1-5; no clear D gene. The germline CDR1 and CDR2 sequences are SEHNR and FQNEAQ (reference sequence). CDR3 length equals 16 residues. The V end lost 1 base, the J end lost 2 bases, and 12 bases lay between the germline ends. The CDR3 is CASSLGPPRGNQPQHF. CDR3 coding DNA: TGTGCCAGCAGCTTAGGACCTCCTCGGGGCAATCAGCCCCAGCATTTT.

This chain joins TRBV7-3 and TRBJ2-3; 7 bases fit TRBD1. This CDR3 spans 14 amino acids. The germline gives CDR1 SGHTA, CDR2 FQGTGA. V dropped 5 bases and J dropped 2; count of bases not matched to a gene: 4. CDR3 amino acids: CASSLTGVTDTQYF. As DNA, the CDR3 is TGTGCCAGCAGCCTTACAGGGGTCACAGATACGCAGTATTTT.

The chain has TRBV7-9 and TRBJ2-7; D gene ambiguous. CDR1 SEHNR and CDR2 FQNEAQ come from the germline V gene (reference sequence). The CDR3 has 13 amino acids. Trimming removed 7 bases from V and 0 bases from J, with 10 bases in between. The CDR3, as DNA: TGTGCCAGCAAACAGATGAGCTCCTACGAGCAGTACTTC. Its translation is CASKQMSSYEQYF.